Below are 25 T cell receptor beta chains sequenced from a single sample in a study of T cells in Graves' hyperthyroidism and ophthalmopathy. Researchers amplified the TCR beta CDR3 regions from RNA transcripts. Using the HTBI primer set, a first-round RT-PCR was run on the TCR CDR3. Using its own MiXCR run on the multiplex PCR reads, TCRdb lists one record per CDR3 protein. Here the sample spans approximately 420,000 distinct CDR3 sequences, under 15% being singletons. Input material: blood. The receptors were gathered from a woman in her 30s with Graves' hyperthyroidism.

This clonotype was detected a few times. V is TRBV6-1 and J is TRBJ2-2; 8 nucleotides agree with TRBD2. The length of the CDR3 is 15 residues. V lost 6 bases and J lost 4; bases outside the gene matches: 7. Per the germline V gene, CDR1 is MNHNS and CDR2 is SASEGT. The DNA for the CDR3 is TGTGCCAGCAGCCCAGGACTAGCCAGCACCGGGGAGCTGTTTTTT. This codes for CASSPGLASTGELFF.

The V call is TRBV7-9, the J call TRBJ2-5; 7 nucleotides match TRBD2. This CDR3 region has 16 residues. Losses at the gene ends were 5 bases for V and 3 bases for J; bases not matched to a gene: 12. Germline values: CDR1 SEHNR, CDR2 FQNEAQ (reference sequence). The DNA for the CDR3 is TGTGCCAGCAGCCAGGGACTAAAAACTTTAAAAGAGACCCAGTACTTC. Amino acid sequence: CASSQGLKTLKETQYF.

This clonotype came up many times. The CDR3 DNA sequence: TGTGCCAGCAGGGGACGCCCACAAGAGACCCAGTACTTC. It translates to CASRGRPQETQYF. The gene calls are TRBV28 and TRBJ2-5, with D possibly called TRBD1 or TRBD2 (5 bases each). The V gene's germline CDR1 is MDHEN and CDR2 SYDVKM. The CDR3 has 13 residues. Trimming removed 6 bases from V and 2 bases from J, with 10 bases in between.

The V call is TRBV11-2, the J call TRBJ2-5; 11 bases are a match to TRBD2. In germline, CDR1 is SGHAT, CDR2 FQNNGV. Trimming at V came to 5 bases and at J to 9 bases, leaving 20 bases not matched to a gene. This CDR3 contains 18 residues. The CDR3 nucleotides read TGTGCCAGCAGCATTCACACCGGGACTAGCGGATCTTTTGGGGCCCAGTACTTC. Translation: CASSIHTGTSGSFGAQYF.

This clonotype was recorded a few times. The CDR3 protein is CASSPRGQDYGYTF. The CDR3 region has the DNA TGTGCCAGCAGTCCGAGGGGGCAGGACTATGGCTACACCTTC. The rearrangement joins TRBV12-3 or TRBV12-4 to TRBJ1-2; 7 nucleotides agree with TRBD1. The CDR3 is 14 residues long. The junction had 6 bases not matched to a gene; V was cut back by 5 bases and J by 3 bases.

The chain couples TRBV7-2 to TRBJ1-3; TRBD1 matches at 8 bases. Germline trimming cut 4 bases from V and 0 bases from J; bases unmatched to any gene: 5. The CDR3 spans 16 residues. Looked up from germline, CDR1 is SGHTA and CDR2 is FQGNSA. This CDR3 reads CASSSKQGGSGNTIYF. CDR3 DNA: TGTGCCAGCAGCTCGAAACAGGGGGGCTCTGGAAACACCATATATTTT.

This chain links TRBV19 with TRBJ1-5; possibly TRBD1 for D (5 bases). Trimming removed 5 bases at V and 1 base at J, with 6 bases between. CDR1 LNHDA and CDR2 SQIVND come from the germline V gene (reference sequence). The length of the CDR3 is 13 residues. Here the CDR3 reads CASSGGSNQPQHF. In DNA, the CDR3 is TGTGCCAGTAGTGGGGGGAGCAATCAGCCCCAGCATTTT.

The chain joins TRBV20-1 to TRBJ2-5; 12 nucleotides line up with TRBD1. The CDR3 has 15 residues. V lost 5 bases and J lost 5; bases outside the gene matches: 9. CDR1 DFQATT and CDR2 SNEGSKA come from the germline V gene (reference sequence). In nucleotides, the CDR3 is TGCAGTGCTTCCGGGACAGGGGGCACTTGGGAGACCCAGTACTTC. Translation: CSASGTGGTWETQYF.

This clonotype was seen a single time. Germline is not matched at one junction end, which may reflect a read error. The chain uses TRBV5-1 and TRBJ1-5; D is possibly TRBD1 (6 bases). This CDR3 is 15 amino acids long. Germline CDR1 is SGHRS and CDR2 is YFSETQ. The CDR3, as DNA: TGCGCCAGCAGCCCCCTCGGAGGGGACAATCGGCCCCAGCATTTT. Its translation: CASSPLGGDNRPQHF.

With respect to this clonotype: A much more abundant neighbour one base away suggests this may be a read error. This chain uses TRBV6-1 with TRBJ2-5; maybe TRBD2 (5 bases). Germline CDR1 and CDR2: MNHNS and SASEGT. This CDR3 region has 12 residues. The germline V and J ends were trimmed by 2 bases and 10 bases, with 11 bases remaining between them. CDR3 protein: CASSETPRGQYF. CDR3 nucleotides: TGTGCCAGCAGTGAAACCCCTCGGGGCCAGTACTTC.

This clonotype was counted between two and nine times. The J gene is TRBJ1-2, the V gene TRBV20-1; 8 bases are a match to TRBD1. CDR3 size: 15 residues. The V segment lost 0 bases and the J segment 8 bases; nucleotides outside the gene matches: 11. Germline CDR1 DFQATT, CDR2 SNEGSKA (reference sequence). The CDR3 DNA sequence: TGCAGTGCTAGAGAAGCCCTAACAGGGGGAAGAGGCTACACCTTC. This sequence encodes CSAREALTGGRGYTF.

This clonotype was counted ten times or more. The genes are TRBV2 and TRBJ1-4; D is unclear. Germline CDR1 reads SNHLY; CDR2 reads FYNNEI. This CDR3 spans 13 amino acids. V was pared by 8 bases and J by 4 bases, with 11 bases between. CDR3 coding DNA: TGTGCCAGCGAGGGCAGGAGTAATGAAAAACTGTTTTTT. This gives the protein CASEGRSNEKLFF. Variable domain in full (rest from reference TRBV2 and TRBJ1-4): EPEVTQTPSHQVTQMGQEVILRCVPISNHLYFYWYRQILGQKVEFLVSFYNNEISEKSEIFDDQFSVERPDGSNFTLKIRSTKLEDSAMYFCASEGRSNEKLFFGSGTQLSVL.

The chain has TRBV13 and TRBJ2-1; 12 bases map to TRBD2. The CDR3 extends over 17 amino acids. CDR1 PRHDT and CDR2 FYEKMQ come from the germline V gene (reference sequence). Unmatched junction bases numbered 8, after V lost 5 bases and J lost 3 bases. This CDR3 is CASSNRLAGDGYNEQFF. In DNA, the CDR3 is TGTGCCAGCAGCAATAGACTAGCGGGAGATGGCTACAATGAGCAGTTCTTC.

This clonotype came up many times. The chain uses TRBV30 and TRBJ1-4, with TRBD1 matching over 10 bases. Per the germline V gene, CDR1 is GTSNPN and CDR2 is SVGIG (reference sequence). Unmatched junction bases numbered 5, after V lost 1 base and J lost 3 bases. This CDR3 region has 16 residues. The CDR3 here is CAWSAGTGAANEKLFF. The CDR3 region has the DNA TGTGCCTGGAGTGCCGGGACAGGGGCAGCTAATGAAAAACTGTTTTTT.

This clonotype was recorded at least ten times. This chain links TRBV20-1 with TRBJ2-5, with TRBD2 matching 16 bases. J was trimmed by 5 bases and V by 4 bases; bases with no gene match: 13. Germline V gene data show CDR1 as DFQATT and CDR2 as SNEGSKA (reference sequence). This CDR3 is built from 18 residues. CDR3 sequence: CSATKPGLAGGTHETQYF. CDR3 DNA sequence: TGCAGTGCTACAAAACCGGGACTAGCGGGAGGGACCCACGAGACCCAGTACTTC.

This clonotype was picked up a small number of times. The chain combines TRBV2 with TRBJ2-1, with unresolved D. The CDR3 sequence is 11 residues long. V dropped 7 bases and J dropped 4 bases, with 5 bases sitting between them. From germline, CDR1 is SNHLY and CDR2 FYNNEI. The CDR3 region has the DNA TGTGCCAGCACGACATACAATGAGCAGTTCTTC. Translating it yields CASTTYNEQFF.

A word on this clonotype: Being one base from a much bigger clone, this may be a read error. CDR3: CASSSPPIHSYNEQFF. The CDR3 region has the DNA TGCGCCAGCAGCTCACCACCTATCCACTCCTACAATGAGCAGTTCTTC. The V call is TRBV4-1, the J call TRBJ2-1; unclear D gene. The length of the CDR3 is 16 residues. Trimming took 5 bases from V and 0 from J, leaving 14 bases between them. Germline V gene data show CDR1 as MGHRA and CDR2 as YSYEKL.

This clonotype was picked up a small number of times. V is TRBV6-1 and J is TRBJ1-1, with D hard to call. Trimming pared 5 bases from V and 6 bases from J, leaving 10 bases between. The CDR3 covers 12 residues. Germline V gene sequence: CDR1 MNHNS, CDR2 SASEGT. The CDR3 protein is CASSSTTSEAFF. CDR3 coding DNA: TGTGCCAGCAGTTCCACAACATCTGAAGCTTTCTTT.

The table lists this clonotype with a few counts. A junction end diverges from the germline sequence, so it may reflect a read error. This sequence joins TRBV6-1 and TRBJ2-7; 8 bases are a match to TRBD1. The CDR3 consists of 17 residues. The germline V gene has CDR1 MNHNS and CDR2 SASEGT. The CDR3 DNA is TGTGCCAGCAGTCCCCGGCCCGGGACAGGAAAAACCTACGGGCAGTACTTC. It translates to CASSPRPGTGKTYGQYF.

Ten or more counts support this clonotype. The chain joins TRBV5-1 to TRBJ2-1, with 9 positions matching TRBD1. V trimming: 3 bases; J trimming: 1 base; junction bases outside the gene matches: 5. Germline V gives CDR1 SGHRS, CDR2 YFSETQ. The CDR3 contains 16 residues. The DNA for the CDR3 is TGCGCCAGCAGCTGGGACAGGGAGGGGTCCTACAATGAGCAGTTCTTC. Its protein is CASSWDREGSYNEQFF. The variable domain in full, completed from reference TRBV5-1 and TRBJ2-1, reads KAGVTQTPRYLIKTRGQQVTLSCSPISGHRSVSWYQQTPGQGLQFLFEYFSETQRNKGNFPGRFSGRQFSNSRSEMNVSTLELGDSALYLCASSWDREGSYNEQFFGPGTRLTVL.

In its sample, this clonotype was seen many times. CDR3 in amino acids: CASTGKYNEQFF. CDR3 coding DNA: TGTGCCAGCACAGGGAAATACAATGAGCAGTTCTTC. The rearrangement joins TRBV12-3 or TRBV12-4 to TRBJ2-1; maybe TRBD1 (5 bases). V lost 7 bases, J lost 4 bases, and 8 bases lay in between. The CDR3 totals 12 residues.

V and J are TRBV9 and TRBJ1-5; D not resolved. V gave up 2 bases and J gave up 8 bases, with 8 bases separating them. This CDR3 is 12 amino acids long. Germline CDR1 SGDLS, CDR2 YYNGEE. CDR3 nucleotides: TGTGCCAGCAGCGTTGGGTTCGAGCCCCAGCATTTT. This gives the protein CASSVGFEPQHF.

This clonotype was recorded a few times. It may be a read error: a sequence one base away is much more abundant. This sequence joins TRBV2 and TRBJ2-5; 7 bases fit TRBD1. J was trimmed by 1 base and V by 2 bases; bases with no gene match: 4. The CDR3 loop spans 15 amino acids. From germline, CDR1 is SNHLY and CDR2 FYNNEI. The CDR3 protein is CASSEMGQCQETQYF. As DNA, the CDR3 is TGTGCCAGCAGTGAAATGGGACAGTGCCAAGAGACCCAGTACTTC.

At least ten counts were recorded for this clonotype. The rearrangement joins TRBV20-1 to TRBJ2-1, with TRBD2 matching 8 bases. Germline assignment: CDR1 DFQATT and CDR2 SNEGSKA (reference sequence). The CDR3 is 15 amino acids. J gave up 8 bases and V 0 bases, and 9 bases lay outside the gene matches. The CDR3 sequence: CSARDPAGDVDEQFF. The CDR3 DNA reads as TGCAGTGCTAGAGATCCAGCGGGAGACGTCGATGAGCAGTTCTTC.

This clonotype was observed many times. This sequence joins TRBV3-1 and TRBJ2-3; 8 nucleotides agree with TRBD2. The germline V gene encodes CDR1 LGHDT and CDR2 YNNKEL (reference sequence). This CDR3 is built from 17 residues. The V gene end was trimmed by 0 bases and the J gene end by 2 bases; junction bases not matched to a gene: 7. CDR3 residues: CASSQDQEREPTDTQYF. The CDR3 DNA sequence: TGTGCCAGCAGCCAAGATCAGGAGCGGGAGCCCACAGATACGCAGTATTTT.